These 2 T cell receptor beta chains came from one sample sequenced in a study of CD8+CD57+ T cells in acquired aplastic anemia. Profiles of TCR beta VDJ and CDR3 were generated from a genomic DNA template. TCRdb independently ran MiXCR on the reads; one entry per CDR3 protein. The table records 65,000 or so distinct CDR3 sequences, roughly 58% of them present only once. Sequences were obtained from sorted CD4+, CD8+, or CD8+CD57+ T cells (not recorded which) from PBMCs. Receptor source: a human donor in good health, serving as a control.

The chain couples TRBV2 to TRBJ1-6, with D possibly matching TRBD1 (5 bases). Trimming stripped 6 bases from V and 10 bases from J, with 19 bases between. The CDR3 loop spans 15 amino acids. From germline, CDR1 is SNHLY and CDR2 FYNNEI. The CDR3 region has the DNA TGTGCCAGCAGGCTAGCGGGAGGGGCTCTCTCACCCCTCCACTTT. Protein product: CASRLAGGALSPLHF.

This clonotype has a handful of counts. This may stem from a read error, because a much larger clone lies one nucleotide away. The chain carries TRBV5-1 and TRBJ2-2; 7 bases are a match to TRBD1. Germline values: CDR1 SGHRS, CDR2 YFSETQ. The CDR3 has 13 amino acids. CDR3 residues: CASQQGNTGEPFF. In DNA form, the CDR3 reads TGCGCCAGCCAACAGGGGAACACCGGGGAGCCGTTTTTT. Full variable domain (rest looked up from reference TRBV5-1 and TRBJ2-2): KAGVTQTPRYLIKTRGQQVTLSCSPISGHRSVSWYQQTPGQGLQFLFEYFSETQRNKGNFPGRFSGRQFSNSRSEMNVSTLELGDSALYLCASQQGNTGEPFFGEGSRLTVL.